The text below deals with one TCR beta chain. The data are from a study of T cell responses to AZD1222 COVID-19 vaccine. The protocol was immunoSEQ multiplex PCR, while the TCRdb copy is restricted to in-frame clones and leaves out a portion. The table has under 120,000 clones, around 96% seen once. The CDR3 runs 10 residues. Trimming took 8 bases from V and 7 from J, leaving 8 bases between them. Germline-derived CDR1 and CDR2 are MNHEY and SVGAGI. V is TRBV6-5 and J is TRBJ1-2; D is unclear. The specimen was peripheral blood, collected on day 0 of AZD1222 vaccination. This TCR came from an adult in good health. CDR3 in DNA: TGTGCCAGCGGGGATTCTGGCTACACCTTC. This translates into CASGDSGYTF.